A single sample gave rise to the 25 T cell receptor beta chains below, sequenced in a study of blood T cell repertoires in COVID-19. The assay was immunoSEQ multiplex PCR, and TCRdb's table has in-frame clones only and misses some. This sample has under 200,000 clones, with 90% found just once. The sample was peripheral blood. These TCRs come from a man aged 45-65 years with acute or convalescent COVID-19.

This CDR3 reads CASSLFLAGSDEQFF. CDR3 coding DNA: TGCGCCAGCAGCTTATTTCTAGCGGGGTCGGATGAGCAGTTCTTC. The chain couples TRBV5-1 to TRBJ2-1; 9 bases fit TRBD2. J gave up 8 bases and V 2 bases, and 8 bases lay outside the gene matches. CDR1 and CDR2 from the germline V gene are SGHRS and YFSETQ. The length of the CDR3 is 15 residues.

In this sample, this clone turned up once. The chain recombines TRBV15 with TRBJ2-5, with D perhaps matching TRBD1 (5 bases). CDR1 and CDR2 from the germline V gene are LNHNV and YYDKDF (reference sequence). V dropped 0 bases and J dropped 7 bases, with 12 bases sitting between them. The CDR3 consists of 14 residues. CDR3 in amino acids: CATSRDGASRTQYF. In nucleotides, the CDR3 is TGTGCCACCAGCAGAGATGGGGCCAGTAGGACCCAGTACTTC. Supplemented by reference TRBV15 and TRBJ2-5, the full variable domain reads DAMVIQNPRYQVTQFGKPVTLSCSQTLNHNVMYWYQQKSSQAPKLLFHYYDKDFNNEADTPDNFQSRRPNTSFCFLDIRSPGLGDTAMYLCATSRDGASRTQYFGPGTRLLVL.

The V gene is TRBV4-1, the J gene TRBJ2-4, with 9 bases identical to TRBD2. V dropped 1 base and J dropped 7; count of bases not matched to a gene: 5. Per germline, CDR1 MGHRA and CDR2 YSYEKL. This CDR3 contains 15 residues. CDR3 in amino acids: CASSQVAGGNNIQYF. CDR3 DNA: TGCGCCAGCAGCCAAGTTGCGGGAGGGAACAACATTCAGTACTTC.

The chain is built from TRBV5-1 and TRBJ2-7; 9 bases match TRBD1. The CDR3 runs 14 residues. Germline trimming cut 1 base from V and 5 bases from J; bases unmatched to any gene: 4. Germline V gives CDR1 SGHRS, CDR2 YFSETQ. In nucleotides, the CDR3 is TGCGCCAGCAGCTTGAGGACAGGGGACGACGAGCAGTACTTC. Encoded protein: CASSLRTGDDEQYF. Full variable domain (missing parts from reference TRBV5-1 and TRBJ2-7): KAGVTQTPRYLIKTRGQQVTLSCSPISGHRSVSWYQQTPGQGLQFLFEYFSETQRNKGNFPGRFSGRQFSNSRSEMNVSTLELGDSALYLCASSLRTGDDEQYFGPGTRLTVT.

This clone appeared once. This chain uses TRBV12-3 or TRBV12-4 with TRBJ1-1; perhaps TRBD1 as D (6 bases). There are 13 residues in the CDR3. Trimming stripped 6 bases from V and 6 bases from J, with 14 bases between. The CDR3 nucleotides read TGTGCCAGCAGACAAACAGGGAGTCCTGAAGCTTTCTTT. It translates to CASRQTGSPEAFF.

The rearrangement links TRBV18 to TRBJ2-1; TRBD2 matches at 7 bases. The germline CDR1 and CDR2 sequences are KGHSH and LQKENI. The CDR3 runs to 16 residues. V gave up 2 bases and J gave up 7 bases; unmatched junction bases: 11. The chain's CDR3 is CASSPRVAGEGNEQFF. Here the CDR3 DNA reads TGTGCCAGCTCACCAAGGGTCGCGGGGGAGGGGAATGAGCAGTTCTTC.

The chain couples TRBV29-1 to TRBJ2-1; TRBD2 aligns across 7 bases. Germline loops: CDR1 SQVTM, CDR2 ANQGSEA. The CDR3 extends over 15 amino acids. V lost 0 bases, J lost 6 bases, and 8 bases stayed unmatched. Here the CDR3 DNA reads TGCAGCGTTGAAGATCTTGCGGGAGTGGGCAATGAGCAGTTCTTC. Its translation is CSVEDLAGVGNEQFF.

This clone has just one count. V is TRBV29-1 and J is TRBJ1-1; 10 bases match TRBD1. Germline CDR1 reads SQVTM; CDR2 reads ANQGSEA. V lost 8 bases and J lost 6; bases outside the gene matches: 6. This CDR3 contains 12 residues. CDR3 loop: CSTRGQGAEAFF. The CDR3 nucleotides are TGCAGCACCCGCGGACAGGGGGCTGAAGCTTTCTTT.

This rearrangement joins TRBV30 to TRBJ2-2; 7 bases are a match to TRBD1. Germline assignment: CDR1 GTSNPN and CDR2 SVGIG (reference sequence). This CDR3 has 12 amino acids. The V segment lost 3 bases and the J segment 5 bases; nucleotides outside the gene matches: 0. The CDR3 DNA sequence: TGTGCCTGGAGGACAGGGACCGGGGAGCTGTTTTTT. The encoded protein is CAWRTGTGELFF.

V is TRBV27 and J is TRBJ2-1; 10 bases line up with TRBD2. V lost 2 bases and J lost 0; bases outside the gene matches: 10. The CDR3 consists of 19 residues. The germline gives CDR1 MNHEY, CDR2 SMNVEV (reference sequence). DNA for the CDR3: TGTGCCAGCAGTTTAAGGTCTAGCGGGAGACTTTTCTCCTACAATGAGCAGTTCTTC. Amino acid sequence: CASSLRSSGRLFSYNEQFF.

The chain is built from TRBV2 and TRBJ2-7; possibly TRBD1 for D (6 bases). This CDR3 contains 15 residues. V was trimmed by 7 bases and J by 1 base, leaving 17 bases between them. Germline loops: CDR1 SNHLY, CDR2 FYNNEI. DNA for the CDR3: TGTGCCAGCACCGGTAGTGGACAGCCTTCCTACGAGCAGTACGTC. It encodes CASTGSGQPSYEQYV.

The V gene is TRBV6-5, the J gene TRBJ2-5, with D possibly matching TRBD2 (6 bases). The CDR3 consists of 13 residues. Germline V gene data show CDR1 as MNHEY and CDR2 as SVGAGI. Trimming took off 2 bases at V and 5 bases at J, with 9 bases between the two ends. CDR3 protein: CASSYGGMETQYF. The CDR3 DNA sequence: TGTGCCAGCAGTTACGGGGGGATGGAGACCCAGTACTTC.

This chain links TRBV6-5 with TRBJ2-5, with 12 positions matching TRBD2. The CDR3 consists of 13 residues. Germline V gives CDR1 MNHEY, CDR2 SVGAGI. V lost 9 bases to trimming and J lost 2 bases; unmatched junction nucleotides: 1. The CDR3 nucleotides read TGTGCCAGTACTAGCGGGGGGCAAGAGACCCAGTACTTC. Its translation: CASTSGGQETQYF.

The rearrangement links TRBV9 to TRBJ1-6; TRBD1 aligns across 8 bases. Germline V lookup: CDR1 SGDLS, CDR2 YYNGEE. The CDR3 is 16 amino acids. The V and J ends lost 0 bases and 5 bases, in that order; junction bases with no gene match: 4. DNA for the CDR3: TGTGCCAGCAGCGTAGATGGACAGGGAAATAATTCACCCCTCCACTTT. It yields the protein CASSVDGQGNNSPLHF.

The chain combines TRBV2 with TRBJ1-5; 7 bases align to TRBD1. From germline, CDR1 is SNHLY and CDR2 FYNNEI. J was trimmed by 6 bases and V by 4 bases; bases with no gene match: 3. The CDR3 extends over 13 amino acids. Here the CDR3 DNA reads TGTGCCAGCAGTGGACAGGGTTTTCAGCCCCAGCATTTT. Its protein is CASSGQGFQPQHF.

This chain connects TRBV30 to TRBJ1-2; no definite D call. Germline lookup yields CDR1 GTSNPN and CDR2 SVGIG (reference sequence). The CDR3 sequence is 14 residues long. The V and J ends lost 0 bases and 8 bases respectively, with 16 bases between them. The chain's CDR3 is CAWSVPQPRGGYTF. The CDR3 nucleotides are TGTGCCTGGAGTGTACCTCAACCAAGAGGGGGCTACACCTTC.

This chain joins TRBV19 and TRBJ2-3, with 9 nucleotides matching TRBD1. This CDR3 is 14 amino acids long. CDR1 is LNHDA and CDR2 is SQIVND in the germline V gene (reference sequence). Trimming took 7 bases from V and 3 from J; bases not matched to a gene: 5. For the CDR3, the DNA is TGTGCCAGTAAACAGACAGGGGGTACAGATACGCAGTATTTT. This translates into CASKQTGGTDTQYF.

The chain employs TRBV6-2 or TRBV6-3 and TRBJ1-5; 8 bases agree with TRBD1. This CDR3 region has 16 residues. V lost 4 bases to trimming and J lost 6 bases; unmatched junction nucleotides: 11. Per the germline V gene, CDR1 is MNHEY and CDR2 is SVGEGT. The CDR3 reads CASSFRTGLRAQPQHF. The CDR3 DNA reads TGTGCCAGCAGTTTCCGGACAGGGTTAAGGGCTCAGCCCCAGCATTTT.

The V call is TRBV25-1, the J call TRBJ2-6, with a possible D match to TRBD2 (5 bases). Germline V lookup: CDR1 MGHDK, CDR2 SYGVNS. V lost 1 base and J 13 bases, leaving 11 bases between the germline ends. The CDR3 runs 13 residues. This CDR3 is CASSEFAAEVLTF. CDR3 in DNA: TGTGCCAGCAGTGAATTTGCAGCGGAAGTCCTGACTTTC.

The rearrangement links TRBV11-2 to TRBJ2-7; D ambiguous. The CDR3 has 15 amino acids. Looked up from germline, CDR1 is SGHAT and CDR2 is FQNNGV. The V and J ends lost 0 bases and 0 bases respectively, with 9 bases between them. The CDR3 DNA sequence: TGTGCCAGCAGCTTAGACACCAGTCCCTCCTACGAGCAGTACTTC. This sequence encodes CASSLDTSPSYEQYF.

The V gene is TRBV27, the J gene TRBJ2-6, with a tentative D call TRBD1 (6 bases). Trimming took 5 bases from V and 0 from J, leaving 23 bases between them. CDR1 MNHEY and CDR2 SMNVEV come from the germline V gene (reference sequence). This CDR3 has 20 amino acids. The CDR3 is CASSASGQSGFYSGANVLTF. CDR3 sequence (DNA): TGTGCCAGCAGTGCATCAGGACAGTCCGGATTTTACTCTGGGGCCAACGTCCTGACTTTC.

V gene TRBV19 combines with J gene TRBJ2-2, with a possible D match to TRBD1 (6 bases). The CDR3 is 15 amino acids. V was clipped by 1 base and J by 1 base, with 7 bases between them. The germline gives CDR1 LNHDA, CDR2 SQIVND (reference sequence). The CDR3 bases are TGTGCCAGTAGTATAGTGGGACAGAACACCGGGGAGCTGTTTTTT. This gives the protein CASSIVGQNTGELFF. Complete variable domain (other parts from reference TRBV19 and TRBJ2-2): DGGITQSPKYLFRKEGQNVTLSCEQNLNHDAMYWYRQDPGQGLRLIYYSQIVNDFQKGDIAEGYSVSREKKESFPLTVTSAQKNPTAFYLCASSIVGQNTGELFFGEGSRLTVL.

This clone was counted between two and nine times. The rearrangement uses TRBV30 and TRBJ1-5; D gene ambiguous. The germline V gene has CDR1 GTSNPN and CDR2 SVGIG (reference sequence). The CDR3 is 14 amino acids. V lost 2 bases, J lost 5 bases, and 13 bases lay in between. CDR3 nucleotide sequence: TGTGCCTGGAGTCGGCAGACTTACGATCAGCCCCAGCATTTT. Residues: CAWSRQTYDQPQHF. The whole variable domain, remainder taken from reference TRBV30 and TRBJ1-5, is SQTIHQWPATLVQPVGSPLSLECTVEGTSNPNLYWYRQAAGRGLQLLFYSVGIGQISSEVPQNLSASRPQDRQFILSSKKLLLSDSGFYLCAWSRQTYDQPQHFGDGTRLSIL.

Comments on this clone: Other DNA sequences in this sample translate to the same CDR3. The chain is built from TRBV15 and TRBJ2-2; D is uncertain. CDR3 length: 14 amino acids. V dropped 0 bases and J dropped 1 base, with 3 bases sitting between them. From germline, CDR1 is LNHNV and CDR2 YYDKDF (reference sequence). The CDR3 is CATSRDQNTGELFF. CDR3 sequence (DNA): TGTGCCACCAGCAGAGACCAGAACACCGGGGAGCTGTTTTTT.

The DNA of the CDR3 is TGTGCCAGCAGTCTTGGACTAGCAGGTCAGTTCTTC. Protein sequence: CASSLGLAGQFF. This chain connects TRBV3-1 (or the pseudogene TRBV3-2) to TRBJ2-1, with TRBD2 identical over 8 bases. V gave up 6 bases and J gave up 13 bases; unmatched junction bases: 8. This CDR3 region has 12 residues. Germline V gene sequence: CDR1 LGHDT, CDR2 YNNKEL (reference sequence).